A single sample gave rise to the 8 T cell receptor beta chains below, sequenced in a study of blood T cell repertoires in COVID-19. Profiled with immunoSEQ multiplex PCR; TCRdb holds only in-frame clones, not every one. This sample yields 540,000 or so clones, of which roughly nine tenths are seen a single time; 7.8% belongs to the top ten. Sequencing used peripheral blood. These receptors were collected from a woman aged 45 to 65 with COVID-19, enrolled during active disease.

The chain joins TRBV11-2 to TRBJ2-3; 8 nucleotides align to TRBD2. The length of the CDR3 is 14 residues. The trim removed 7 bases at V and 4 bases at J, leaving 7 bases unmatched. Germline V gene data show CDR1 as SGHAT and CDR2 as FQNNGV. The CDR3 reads CASTGLAGADTQYF. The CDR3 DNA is TGTGCCAGCACCGGACTAGCAGGGGCAGATACGCAGTATTTT.

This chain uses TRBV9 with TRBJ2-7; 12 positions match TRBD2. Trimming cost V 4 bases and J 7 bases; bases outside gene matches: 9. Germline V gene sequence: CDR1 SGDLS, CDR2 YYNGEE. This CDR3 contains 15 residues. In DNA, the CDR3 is TGTGCCAGCAGCCCCCTAGCGGGGGGGGTGCGGGAGCAGTACTTC. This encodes CASSPLAGGVREQYF.

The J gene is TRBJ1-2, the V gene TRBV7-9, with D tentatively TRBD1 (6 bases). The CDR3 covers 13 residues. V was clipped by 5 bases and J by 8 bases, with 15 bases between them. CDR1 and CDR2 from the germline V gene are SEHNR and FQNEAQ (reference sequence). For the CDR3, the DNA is TGTGCCAGCAGCCCCCGAGGGACATTGGGCTACACCTTC. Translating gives CASSPRGTLGYTF.

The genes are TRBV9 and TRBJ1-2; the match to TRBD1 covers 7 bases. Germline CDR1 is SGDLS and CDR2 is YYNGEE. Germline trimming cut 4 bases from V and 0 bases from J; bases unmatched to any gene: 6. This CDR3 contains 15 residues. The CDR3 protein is CASSIGTAANYGYTF. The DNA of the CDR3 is TGTGCCAGCAGCATCGGGACAGCTGCTAACTATGGCTACACCTTC.

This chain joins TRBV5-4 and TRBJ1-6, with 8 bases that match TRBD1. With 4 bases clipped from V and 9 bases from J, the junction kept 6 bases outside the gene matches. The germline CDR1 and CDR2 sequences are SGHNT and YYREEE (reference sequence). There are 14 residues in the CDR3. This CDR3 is CASSLVTGGSPLHF. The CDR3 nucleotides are TGTGCCAGCAGCCTGGTAACAGGGGGTTCACCCCTCCACTTT.

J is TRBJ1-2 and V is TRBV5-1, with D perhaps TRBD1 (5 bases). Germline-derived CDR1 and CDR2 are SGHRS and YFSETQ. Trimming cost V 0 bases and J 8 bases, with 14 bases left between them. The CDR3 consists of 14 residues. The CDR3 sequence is CASSLEIQGGGYTF. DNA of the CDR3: TGCGCCAGCAGCTTGGAGATCCAGGGTGGCGGCTACACCTTC.

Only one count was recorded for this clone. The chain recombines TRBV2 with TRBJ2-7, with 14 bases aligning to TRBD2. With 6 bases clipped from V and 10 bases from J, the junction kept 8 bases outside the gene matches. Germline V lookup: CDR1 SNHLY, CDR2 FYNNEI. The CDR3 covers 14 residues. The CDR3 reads CASSPTSGGERQYF. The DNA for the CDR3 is TGTGCCAGCAGCCCGACTAGCGGGGGGGAAAGACAGTACTTC.

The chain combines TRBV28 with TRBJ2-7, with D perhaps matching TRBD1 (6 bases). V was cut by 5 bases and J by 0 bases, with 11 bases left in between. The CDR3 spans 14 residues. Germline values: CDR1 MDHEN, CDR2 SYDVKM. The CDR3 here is CASSPSDSSYEQYF. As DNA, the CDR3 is TGTGCCAGCAGTCCTTCGGACAGCTCCTACGAGCAGTACTTC.